These 25 T cell receptor beta chains were sequenced from one sample in a study of T cells in Graves' hyperthyroidism and ophthalmopathy (dated by TCRdb to about 2019). Library preparation was by multiplex PCR. Sequencing instrument: Illumina HiSeq 2000. The TCR beta CDR3 regions were amplified from RNA transcripts. For the first round of RT-PCR on the TCR CDR3, the HTBI primer set was used together with the Qiagen OneStep RT-PCR kit. TCRdb ran its own pipeline on the public reads, namely fastp trimming at Q25 and MiXCR clone calling, and kept in-frame beta chains. Under each unique CDR3 protein, matching rows form one entry showing the most common genes and DNA. The table for this sample lists hundreds of thousands of distinct CDR3 sequences; around a sixth of them were counted only once. The ten largest account for 16% of the sample. Sequenced material: blood. All receptors come from a woman aged 45 to 65 with Graves' hyperthyroidism that later progressed to Graves' ophthalmopathy.

The chain joins TRBV7-9 to TRBJ2-1; D is possibly TRBD1 or TRBD2 (6 bases each). V lost 4 bases to trimming and J lost 5 bases, with 18 bases between them. CDR3 length: 16 residues. Per the germline V gene, CDR1 is SEHNR and CDR2 is FQNEAQ (reference sequence). The CDR3 nucleotides read TGTGCCAGCAGCTCCTGGACATTACGGGGGCACAATGAGCAGTTCTTC. Its protein is CASSSWTLRGHNEQFF.

This rearrangement joins TRBV12-3 or TRBV12-4 to TRBJ2-2; possibly TRBD2 for D (6 bases). V lost 0 bases and J lost 3, with 11 bases in between. This CDR3 contains 16 residues. CDR3 residues: CASSLAGGLYTGELFF. The CDR3 nucleotides read TGTGCCAGCAGTTTAGCGGGGGGACTCTACACCGGGGAGCTGTTTTTT.

The CDR3 sequence is CASSKTGVGGELFF. The CDR3 DNA sequence: TGTGCCAGCAGTAAGACAGGGGTCGGCGGGGAGCTGTTTTTT. The chain links TRBV6-1 to TRBJ2-2; TRBD1 matches 8 bases. This CDR3 region has 14 residues. In germline, CDR1 is MNHNS, CDR2 SASEGT. After removal of 5 bases from V and 7 bases from J, the junction contained 6 bases not matched to a gene.

This rearrangement joins TRBV10-2 to TRBJ1-2; no definite D call. The CDR3 consists of 12 residues. Germline V lookup: CDR1 WSHSY, CDR2 SAAADI. The V gene lost 3 bases and the J gene lost 9 bases, with 11 bases spanning the gap. CDR3 in DNA: TGCGCCAGCAGTGATGAGGGTTGGAGCTACACCTTC. Translation gives CASSDEGWSYTF.

This clonotype was recorded a few times. This chain joins TRBV6-5 and TRBJ2-1, with 7 bases that match TRBD1. Germline V gene data show CDR1 as MNHEY and CDR2 as SVGAGI. The CDR3 runs to 15 residues. The V segment lost 0 bases and the J segment 8 bases; nucleotides outside the gene matches: 7. CDR3 coding DNA: TGTGCCAGCAGTTACTCGAAACAGGGGCCGTATGAGCAGTTCTTC. The encoded protein is CASSYSKQGPYEQFF.

Comments on this clonotype: Compared with germline, one end of the junction differs, possibly owing to a read error. The V and J genes are TRBV19 and TRBJ2-6, with 7 positions matching TRBD1. Germline V gene lookup returns CDR1 LNHDA and CDR2 SQIVND (reference sequence). This CDR3 region has 15 residues. The CDR3 spells CASRPGQSGANVLAF. The DNA for the CDR3 is TGTGCCAGTAGACCGGGACAGTCTGGGGCCAACGTCCTGGCTTTC.

The rearrangement links TRBV7-9 to TRBJ2-5; TRBD1 matches 8 bases. Trimming at V came to 5 bases and at J to 5 bases, leaving 13 bases not matched to a gene. CDR3 length: 16 residues. From germline, CDR1 is SEHNR and CDR2 FQNEAQ (reference sequence). The CDR3, as DNA: TGTGCCAGCAGCCCGCCACAGGGGGTACTAGGGGAGACCCAGTACTTC. This codes for CASSPPQGVLGETQYF.

This clonotype was recorded many times. CDR3 DNA sequence: TGCAGTGCTAGAGATTTGGCCAGGGGGGATTCACCCCTCCACTTT. Amino acid sequence: CSARDLARGDSPLHF. V usage is TRBV20-1 and J usage is TRBJ1-6; 7 nucleotides align to TRBD1. CDR3 length: 15 amino acids. Germline V lookup: CDR1 DFQATT, CDR2 SNEGSKA (reference sequence). The junction had 7 bases not matched to a gene; V was cut back by 0 bases and J by 8 bases.

CDR3 coding DNA: TGTGCCAGCAGCTTGGCAGGGAAACAGGGGGCCCCCCGGACTGAAGCTTTCTTT. This encodes CASSLAGKQGAPRTEAFF. The rearrangement uses TRBV5-8 and TRBJ1-1, with TRBD1 matching over 9 bases. After removal of 0 bases from V and 5 bases from J, the junction contained 14 bases not matched to a gene. The length of the CDR3 is 18 residues. From germline, CDR1 is SGHTS and CDR2 YDEGEE.

This clonotype was observed at least ten times. This rearrangement joins TRBV12-3 or TRBV12-4 to TRBJ2-2; no definite D call. V dropped 1 base and J dropped 2 bases, with 5 bases sitting between them. The CDR3 covers 14 residues. This CDR3 reads CASSLGYNTGELFF. The CDR3 nucleotides read TGTGCCAGCAGTTTAGGTTATAACACCGGGGAGCTGTTTTTT.

This clonotype appeared a few times. The chain recombines TRBV27 with TRBJ2-3; 8 bases are shared with TRBD2. CDR1 MNHEY and CDR2 SMNVEV come from the germline V gene (reference sequence). The CDR3 has 12 residues. V was clipped by 5 bases and J by 7 bases; unmatched bases: 2. CDR3 sequence reads: CASSTGGYTQYF. The CDR3 DNA follows: TGTGCCAGCAGTACGGGGGGGTATACGCAGTATTTT.

This clonotype came up a few times. The chain recombines TRBV20-1 with TRBJ2-5, with 15 bases lining up with TRBD2. The germline gives CDR1 DFQATT, CDR2 SNEGSKA (reference sequence). The CDR3 length is 18 residues. V lost 4 bases, J lost 4 bases, and 13 bases stayed unmatched. CDR3 region: CSANGLAGGPMIRETQYF. The CDR3, as DNA: TGCAGTGCTAACGGACTAGCGGGGGGGCCCATGATCCGAGAGACCCAGTACTTC.

The rearrangement uses TRBV7-9 and TRBJ2-7; TRBD1 is a possible D gene (6 bases). V was cut by 0 bases and J by 6 bases, with 18 bases left in between. The CDR3 has 16 residues. Per the germline V gene, CDR1 is SEHNR and CDR2 is FQNEAQ (reference sequence). In DNA, the CDR3 is TGTGCCAGCAGCTTAGCGCTGGGACACCACTGGTTCGAGCAGTACTTC. Its protein is CASSLALGHHWFEQYF.

The genes are TRBV4-1 and TRBJ2-1, with 8 bases identical to TRBD2. Germline assignment: CDR1 MGHRA and CDR2 YSYEKL. This CDR3 spans 17 amino acids. V was pared by 4 bases and J by 1 base, with 9 bases of the junction left unmatched. Written as DNA, the CDR3 is TGCGCCAGCAGCCCAGGATCGGGGGGGACGTCCTACAATGAGCAGTTCTTC. Its translation is CASSPGSGGTSYNEQFF.

This clonotype was detected a few times. The chain employs TRBV10-3 and TRBJ2-1, with 8 positions matching TRBD2. This CDR3 contains 15 residues. CDR1 and CDR2 (germline): ENHRY, SYGVKD. The J segment lost 8 bases and the V segment lost 2 bases, leaving 8 bases of the junction unmatched. The CDR3 bases are TGTGCCATCAGTGAGCCCCCTGCGGGGGGCGATGAGCAGTTCTTC. It encodes CAISEPPAGGDEQFF.

This clonotype came up many times. The chain employs TRBV11-2 and TRBJ1-2, with 9 positions matching TRBD1. V lost 4 bases to trimming and J lost 7 bases; unmatched junction nucleotides: 10. The CDR3 consists of 15 residues. Looked up from germline, CDR1 is SGHAT and CDR2 is FQNNGV. This CDR3 is CASSSLGQGWVGYTF. The DNA of the CDR3 is TGTGCCAGCAGCTCCCTCGGACAGGGGTGGGTTGGCTACACCTTC.

There are many counts of this clonotype. V is TRBV6-5 and J is TRBJ2-5, with a weak D call TRBD1 (5 bases). With 2 bases removed from V and 2 bases from J, the gap between germline ends came to 15 bases. The CDR3 runs to 16 residues. CDR1 is MNHEY and CDR2 is SVGAGI in the germline V gene. CDR3: CASSYPRTFPQETQYF. As DNA, the CDR3 is TGTGCCAGCAGTTACCCTAGGACATTTCCACAAGAGACCCAGTACTTC.

Many counts were recorded for this clonotype. The chain joins TRBV20-1 to TRBJ2-5, with 7 bases matching TRBD2. CDR3 length: 13 amino acids. V lost 5 bases and J lost 5; bases outside the gene matches: 8. CDR1 is DFQATT, CDR2 SNEGSKA, per germline (reference sequence). CDR3 sequence reads: CSAGTRREETQYF. DNA of the CDR3: TGCAGTGCTGGAACGCGGCGGGAGGAGACCCAGTACTTC.

Many counts were recorded for this clonotype. V usage is TRBV30 and J usage is TRBJ2-3; TRBD1 matches at 10 bases. Germline-derived CDR1 and CDR2 are GTSNPN and SVGIG (reference sequence). CDR3 length: 14 amino acids. V shed 3 bases, J shed 4 bases, and the junction held 4 bases outside the gene matches. In DNA, the CDR3 is TGTGCCTGGAGCGGACAGGGGGTTCCAGATACGCAGTATTTT. It encodes CAWSGQGVPDTQYF.

As concerns this clonotype: One end of the junction is discordant with germline, which a read error may explain. J is TRBJ1-6 and V is TRBV6-4; TRBD1 is a possible D gene (5 bases). Germline V gives CDR1 MRHNA, CDR2 SNTAGT. The CDR3 totals 14 residues. DNA of the CDR3: TGTGCCAGCAGTCGGGACCAGACTAATCCACCCCTCCACTTT. Amino acids: CASSRDQTNPPLHF.

The count of this clonotype is one. V is TRBV7-3 and J is TRBJ2-7, with 7 bases that match TRBD1. Losses at the gene ends were 5 bases for V and 2 bases for J; bases not matched to a gene: 6. Germline V lookup: CDR1 SGHTA, CDR2 FQGTGA. This CDR3 has 14 amino acids. DNA for the CDR3: TGTGCCAGCAGCCTCACCGGGACAGCCTACGAGCAGTACTTC. It yields the protein CASSLTGTAYEQYF.

This clonotype was seen only a few times. CDR3 bases: TGTGCCAGGGGGGCAGGAAACACCATATATTTT. It yields the protein CARGAGNTIYF. The rearrangement links TRBV27 to TRBJ1-3, with D possibly matching TRBD1 (6 bases). V lost 9 bases to trimming and J lost 4 bases, with 7 bases between them. This CDR3 is built from 11 residues. Germline assignment: CDR1 MNHEY and CDR2 SMNVEV (reference sequence).

The V call is TRBV7-2, the J call TRBJ2-2; D may be TRBD2 (6 bases). The ends were cut back, 2 bases at V and 3 bases at J, with 10 bases in the middle. The CDR3 totals 15 residues. CDR1 and CDR2 from the germline V gene are SGHTA and FQGNSA. CDR3 sequence: CASSLQAGYTGELFF. CDR3 sequence (DNA): TGTGCCAGCAGCTTACAGGCGGGGTACACCGGGGAGCTGTTTTTT.

This sequence joins TRBV5-5 and TRBJ1-1; D remains ambiguous. Germline CDR1 reads SGHKS; CDR2 reads YYEKEE (reference sequence). The V end lost 1 base, the J end lost 1 base, and 23 bases lay between the germline ends. The CDR3 loop spans 19 amino acids. CDR3 sequence (DNA): TGTGCCAGCAGCTTGATGCCTGGCGCTATATCGACTAAGAACACTGAAGCTTTCTTT. This translates into CASSLMPGAISTKNTEAFF.

The V call is TRBV7-3, the J call TRBJ2-3; D gene unclear. Per the germline V gene, CDR1 is SGHTA and CDR2 is FQGTGA. V was shortened by 6 bases and J by 8 bases, with 18 bases between the two germline ends. The CDR3 covers 14 residues. The CDR3 loop is CASSFGPETGTQYF. CDR3 nucleotides: TGTGCCAGCAGTTTTGGACCCGAAACGGGTACGCAGTATTTT. Complete variable domain (other parts from reference TRBV7-3 and TRBJ2-3): GAGVSQTPSNKVTEKGKYVELRCDPISGHTALYWYRQSLGQGPEFLIYFQGTGAADDSGLPNDRFFAVRPEGSVSTLKIQRTERGDSAVYLCASSFGPETGTQYFGPGTRLTVL.